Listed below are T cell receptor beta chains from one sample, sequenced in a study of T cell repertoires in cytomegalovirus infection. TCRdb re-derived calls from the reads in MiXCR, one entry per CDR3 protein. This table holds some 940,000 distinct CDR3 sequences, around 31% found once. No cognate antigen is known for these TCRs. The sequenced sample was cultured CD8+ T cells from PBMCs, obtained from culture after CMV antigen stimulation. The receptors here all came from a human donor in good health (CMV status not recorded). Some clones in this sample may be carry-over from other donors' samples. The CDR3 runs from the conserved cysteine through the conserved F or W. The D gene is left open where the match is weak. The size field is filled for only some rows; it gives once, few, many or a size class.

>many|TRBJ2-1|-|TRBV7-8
CASSFGGDPYNEQFF
TGTGCCAGCAGCTTCGGGGGCGACCCCTACAATGAGCAGTTCTTC
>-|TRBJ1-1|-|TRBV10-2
CASGQGNEAFF
TGCGCCAGCGGGCAGGGTAATGAAGCTTTCTTT
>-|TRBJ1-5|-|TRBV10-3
CAISESSGGPPNQPHHF
TGTGCCATCAGTGAGTCATCGGGCGGTCCGCCCAATCAGCCCCACCATTTT
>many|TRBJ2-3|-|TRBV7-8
CASSSSPADTQYF
TGTGCCAGCAGCTCCTCCCCCGCGGATACGCAGTATTTT
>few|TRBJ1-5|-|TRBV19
CASSWRSSSLRQPQHF
TGTGCCAGTAGTTGGAGGTCCTCTTCCCTCCGTCAGCCCCAGCATTTT
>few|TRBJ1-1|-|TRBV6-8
CASSPGAEGTEAFF
TGTGCCAGCAGCCCCGGGGCTGAGGGCACTGAAGCTTTCTTT
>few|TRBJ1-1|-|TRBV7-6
CASSSSVGTNTEAFF
TGTGCCAGCAGCTCCTCCGTTGGGACCAACACTGAAGCTTTCTTT
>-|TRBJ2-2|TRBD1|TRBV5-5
CASSLLVSGQVRTGELFF
TGTGCCAGCAGCTTGTTGGTGTCGGGACAGGTTCGCACCGGGGAGCTGTTTTTT
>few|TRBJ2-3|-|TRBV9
CASSVGQARTDTQYF
TGTGCCAGCAGCGTAGGCCAGGCGCGCACAGATACGCAGTATTTT
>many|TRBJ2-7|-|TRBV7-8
CASSYRGLGGEQYF
TGTGCCAGCAGCTACAGGGGACTAGGGGGCGAGCAGTACTTC
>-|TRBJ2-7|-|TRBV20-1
CSAITGTGSTWNEQYF
TGCAGTGCTATTACGGGGACGGGTTCCACGTGGAACGAGCAGTACTTC
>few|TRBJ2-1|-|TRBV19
CASKSNRNNEQFF
TGTGCCAGTAAATCCAACAGAAACAATGAGCAGTTCTTC
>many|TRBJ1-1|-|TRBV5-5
CASSPSGGAEAFF
TGCGCCAGCAGCCCCTCGGGCGGGGCTGAAGCTTTCTTT
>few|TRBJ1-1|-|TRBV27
CASGSGRNTEAFF
TGTGCCAGCGGCTCAGGACGGAACACTGAAGCTTTCTTT
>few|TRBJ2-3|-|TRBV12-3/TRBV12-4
CASRQWGVTDTQYF
TGTGCCAGCAGACAATGGGGGGTCACAGATACGCAGTATTTT
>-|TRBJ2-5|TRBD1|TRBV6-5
CASSPTGLQEETQYF
TGTGCCAGCAGTCCGACAGGGTTACAGGAAGAGACCCAGTACTTC
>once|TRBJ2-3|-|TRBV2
CASRWAADTQYF
TGTGCCAGCAGGTGGGCCGCAGATACGCAGTATTTT
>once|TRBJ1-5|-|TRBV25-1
CASSEWGGNQPQHF
TGTGCCAGCAGTGAATGGGGGGGGAATCAGCCCCAGCATTTT
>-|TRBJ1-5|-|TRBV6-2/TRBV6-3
CASSEWDTDQPQHF
TGTGCCAGCAGTGAATGGGACACCGATCAGCCCCAGCATTTT
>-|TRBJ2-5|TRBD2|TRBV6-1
CASGAGDKETQYF
TGTGCCAGCGGGGCGGGGGATAAAGAGACCCAGTACTTC
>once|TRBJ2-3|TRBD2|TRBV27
CASSPGLAGELTDTQYF
TGTGCCAGCAGTCCGGGACTAGCGGGAGAACTCACAGATACGCAGTATTTT
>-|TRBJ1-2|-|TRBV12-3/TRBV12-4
CASKEGYGYTF
TGTGCCAGCAAGGAAGGCTATGGCTACACCTTC
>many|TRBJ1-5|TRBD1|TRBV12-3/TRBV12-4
CASSGTDPLLNQPQHF
TGTGCCAGCTCCGGGACAGACCCTCTCCTCAATCAGCCCCAGCATTTT
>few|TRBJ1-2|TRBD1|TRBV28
CASRGGLRGRPYGYTF
TGTGCTAGCAGGGGGGGCTTGCGGGGGCGCCCTTATGGCTACACCTTC
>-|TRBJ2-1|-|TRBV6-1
CASSPRLSHEQFF
TGTGCCAGCAGCCCCCGCCTGAGCCATGAGCAGTTCTTC
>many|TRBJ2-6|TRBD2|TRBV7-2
CASSFPAGASGGVGANVLTF
TGTGCCAGCAGCTTCCCCGCCGGTGCTAGCGGGGGGGTTGGGGCCAACGTCCTGACTTTC
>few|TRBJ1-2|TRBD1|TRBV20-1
CSASQGAPVDGYTF
TGCAGTGCTAGTCAGGGGGCGCCGGTGGATGGCTACACCTTC
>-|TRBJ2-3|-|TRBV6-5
CASKGSEEAYFTDTQYF
TGTGCCAGCAAGGGTAGCGAGGAGGCTTACTTCACAGATACGCAGTATTTT
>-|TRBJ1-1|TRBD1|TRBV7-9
CASSLEAGGHLKAFF
TGTGCCAGCAGCTTAGAGGCAGGGGGCCACTTGAAAGCTTTCTTT
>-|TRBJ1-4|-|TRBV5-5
CASSSETRNEKLFF
TGTGCCAGCAGCTCAGAGACGAGAAATGAAAAACTGTTTTTT
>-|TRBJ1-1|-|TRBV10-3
CAISDSGNTEAFF
TGTGCCATCAGTGATTCCGGGAACACTGAAGCTTTCTTT
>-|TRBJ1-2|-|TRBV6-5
CASGEGVWWDYTF
TGTGCCAGCGGAGAAGGTGTATGGTGGGACTACACCTTC
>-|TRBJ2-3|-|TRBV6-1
CASSEVGPGAQYF
TGTGCCAGCAGTGAAGTGGGGCCAGGAGCGCAGTATTTT
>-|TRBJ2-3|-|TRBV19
CASNEGWADTQYF
TGTGCCAGTAACGAGGGGTGGGCAGATACGCAGTATTTT
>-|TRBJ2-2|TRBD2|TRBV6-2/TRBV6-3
CASSRLPGGSTGELFF
TGTGCCAGCAGCCGACTACCGGGGGGAAGCACCGGGGAGCTGTTTTTT
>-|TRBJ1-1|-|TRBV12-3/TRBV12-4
CASSLALTGEGYDTEAFF
TGTGCCAGCAGTTTAGCGCTAACGGGGGAAGGGTATGACACTGAAGCTTTCTTT
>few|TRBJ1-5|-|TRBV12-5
CASGWRPAREEGNQPQHF
TGTGCTAGTGGTTGGCGTCCCGCGCGGGAAGAGGGCAATCAGCCCCAGCATTTT
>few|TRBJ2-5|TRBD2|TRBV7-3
CASSLLGGVQETQYF
TGTGCCAGCAGCTTACTCGGGGGGGTGCAAGAGACCCAGTACTTC
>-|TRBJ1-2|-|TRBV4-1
CASSQDPRGVGGGYTF
TGCGCCAGCAGCCAAGATCCAAGGGGGGTGGGAGGTGGCTACACCTTC
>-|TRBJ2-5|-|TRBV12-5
CASGLQMGETQYF
TGTGCTAGTGGTTTGCAAATGGGAGAGACCCAGTACTTC
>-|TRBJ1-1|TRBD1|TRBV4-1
CASSHPDRGRTNFFTEAFF
TGCGCCAGCAGCCACCCGGACAGGGGGCGAACAAATTTCTTCACTGAAGCTTTCTTT
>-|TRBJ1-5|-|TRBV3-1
CASSQEGGLSPQHF
TGTGCCAGCAGCCAAGAGGGGGGACTCTCGCCCCAGCATTTT
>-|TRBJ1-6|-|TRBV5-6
CASSFPGVENSPLHF
TGTGCCAGCAGCTTCCCCGGGGTCGAGAATTCACCCCTCCACTTT
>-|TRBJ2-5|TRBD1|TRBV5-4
CASRQGFMGETQYF
TGTGCCAGCAGACAGGGGTTCATGGGGGAGACCCAGTACTTC
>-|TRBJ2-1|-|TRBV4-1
CASSQDRDEYNEQFF
TGCGCCAGCAGCCAAGACCGGGACGAATACAATGAGCAGTTCTTC
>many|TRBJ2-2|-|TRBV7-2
CASIGRGGELFF
TGTGCCAGCATCGGACGGGGCGGGGAGCTGTTTTTT
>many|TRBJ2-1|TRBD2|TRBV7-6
CASSFSGGAIYNEQFF
TGTGCCAGCAGCTTTAGCGGGGGGGCGATATACAATGAGCAGTTCTTC
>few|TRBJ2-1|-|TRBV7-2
CASSLSADHNEQFF
TGTGCCAGCAGCTTATCTGCAGACCACAATGAGCAGTTCTTC
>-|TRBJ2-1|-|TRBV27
CASRDVLNEQFF
TGTGCCAGTAGGGACGTTCTCAATGAGCAGTTCTTC
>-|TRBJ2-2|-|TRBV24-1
CATRDGRRLNTGELFF
TGTGCCACCAGGGATGGTCGCCGGCTAAACACCGGGGAGCTGTTTTTT
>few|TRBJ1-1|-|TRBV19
CASQSDGLSYMNTEAFF
TGTGCCAGCCAGAGCGACGGGCTTTCTTATATGAACACTGAAGCTTTCTTT
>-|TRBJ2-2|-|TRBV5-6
CASSLHGQGNTGELFF
TGTGCCAGCAGCTTGCATGGGCAGGGTAACACCGGGGAGCTGTTTTTT
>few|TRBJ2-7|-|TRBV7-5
CISVSEARGPFSYEQYF
-
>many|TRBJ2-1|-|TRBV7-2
CASTTPGDRSSYNEQFF
TGTGCCAGCACCACCCCCGGCGACCGGAGCTCCTACAATGAGCAGTTCTTC
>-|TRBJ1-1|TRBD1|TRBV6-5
CASSYFRQGDTEAFF
TGTGCCAGCAGTTACTTCAGACAGGGCGACACTGAAGCTTTCTTT
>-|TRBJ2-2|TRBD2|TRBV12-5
CASGSGGGELFF
TGTGCTAGTGGTTCGGGGGGCGGGGAGCTGTTTTTT
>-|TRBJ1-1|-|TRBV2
CASRDSPVNTEAFF
TGTGCCAGCAGGGACAGCCCTGTGAACACTGAAGCTTTCTTT
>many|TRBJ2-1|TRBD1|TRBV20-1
CSASPRTGEGDNEQFF
TGCAGTGCTAGCCCCCGGACAGGCGAAGGGGACAATGAGCAGTTCTTC
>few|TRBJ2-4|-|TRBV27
CASSMGYAKNIQYF
TGTGCCAGCTCGATGGGGTACGCCAAAAACATTCAGTACTTC